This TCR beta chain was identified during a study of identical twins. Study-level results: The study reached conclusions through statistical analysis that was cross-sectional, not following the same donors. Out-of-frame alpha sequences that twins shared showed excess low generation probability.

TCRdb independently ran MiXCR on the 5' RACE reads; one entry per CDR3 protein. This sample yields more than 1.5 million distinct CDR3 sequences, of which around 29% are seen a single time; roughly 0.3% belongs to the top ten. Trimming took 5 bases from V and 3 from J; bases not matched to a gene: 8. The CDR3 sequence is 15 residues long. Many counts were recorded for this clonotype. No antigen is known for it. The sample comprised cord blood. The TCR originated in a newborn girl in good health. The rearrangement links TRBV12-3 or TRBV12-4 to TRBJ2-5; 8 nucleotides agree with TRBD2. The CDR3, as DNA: TGTGCCAGCAGTCTCCCGGGACTAGGGGAAGAGACCCAGTACTTC. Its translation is CASSLPGLGEETQYF.